This T cell receptor beta chain was documented in a study of blood T cell repertoires in COVID-19. In the original analysis: Estimates of nucleated cell counts were drawn from the amplification of reference gene primers. The assay was immunoSEQ multiplex PCR, and TCRdb's table has in-frame clones only and misses some. The V and J calls and the clone size are those of that table, but D and trimming were determined from the DNA. The table shows about 70,000 clones, with around nine tenths occurring only once. V lost 5 bases to trimming and J lost 2 bases; unmatched junction nucleotides: 1. Per the germline V gene, CDR1 is MNHEY and CDR2 is SVGAGI. This CDR3 is 14 amino acids long.

This clonotype was sampled from a woman between 18 and 30 years old with acute or convalescent COVID-19. Sample: peripheral blood. This chain connects TRBV6-5 to TRBJ1-4; 8 bases match TRBD1. CDR3 region: CASSRQGTNEKLFF. For the CDR3, the DNA is TGTGCCAGCAGTCGACAGGGGACTAATGAAAAACTGTTTTTT.